This T cell receptor beta chain was profiled in a study of cytomegalovirus exposure and HLA in healthy donors. Overall study: The 100 to 150 validation repertoires and the roughly 690 first-cohort repertoires shared a platform, a later analysis reported.

Study-wide points: Through in vitro validation, three CMV-associated chains were shown to be specific for CMV antigens.

Here immunoSEQ multiplex PCR was the method, and the copy in TCRdb shows in-frame clones only, minus some. The sample holds 120,000 to 150,000 clones, about 86% seen once. A single count supports this clone. Its antigen remains unidentified. The CDR3 covers 14 residues. Trimming left V 3 bases short and J 1 base short, with 10 bases between. Germline V gives CDR1 LNHDA, CDR2 SQIVND (reference sequence). Input material: PBMCs. This chain links TRBV19 with TRBJ2-7; D perhaps matches TRBD2 (5 bases). The sequence derives from a young man in good health and CMV-seronegative. CDR3 in DNA: TGTGCCAGTAGTATTGGACGGGGATCCTACGAGCAGTACTTC. Its protein is CASSIGRGSYEQYF.